This TCR beta chain was sequenced during a study of T cell repertoires in cytomegalovirus infection. About the study: CMV epitopes used comprised recently identified HLA-C-restricted ones and well-studied HLA-B-restricted ones. Both CMV infection and a matching HLA type were indicated by public TCR beta signatures. Findings of the study overall: Clonotypes of TCR beta that were HLA-C-restricted and CMV-specific dominated the ex vivo response.

Via MiXCR, TCRdb re-called the reads, giving one row per CDR3 protein. Of approximately 110,000 distinct CDR3 sequences listed, more than 30% were seen once; the top ten hold less than 45%. A remark on this clonotype: Its antigen is not identified.

Germline trimming cut 3 bases from V and 4 bases from J; bases unmatched to any gene: 8. The V gene's germline CDR1 is SEHNR and CDR2 FQNEAQ (reference sequence). The length of the CDR3 is 16 residues. The chain has TRBV7-9 and TRBJ2-3, with 9 bases matching TRBD2. The sequence came from a human donor in good health (CMV status not recorded). Some clones in this sample may be carry-over from other donors' samples. The sample here was CD8+ T cells from cultured PBMCs, taken from culture after CMV antigen stimulation. CDR3 sequence: CASSLLLAGLADTQYF. The CDR3 coding sequence is TGTGCCAGCAGCTTGTTACTAGCGGGCCTTGCAGATACGCAGTATTTT. Combining the CDR3 with reference TRBV7-9 and TRBJ2-3 gives the whole variable domain DTGVSQNPRHKITKRGQNVTFRCDPISEHNRLYWYRQTLGQGPEFLTYFQNEAQLEKSRLLSDRFSAERPKGSFSTLEIQRTEQGDSAMYLCASSLLLAGLADTQYFGPGTRLTVL.